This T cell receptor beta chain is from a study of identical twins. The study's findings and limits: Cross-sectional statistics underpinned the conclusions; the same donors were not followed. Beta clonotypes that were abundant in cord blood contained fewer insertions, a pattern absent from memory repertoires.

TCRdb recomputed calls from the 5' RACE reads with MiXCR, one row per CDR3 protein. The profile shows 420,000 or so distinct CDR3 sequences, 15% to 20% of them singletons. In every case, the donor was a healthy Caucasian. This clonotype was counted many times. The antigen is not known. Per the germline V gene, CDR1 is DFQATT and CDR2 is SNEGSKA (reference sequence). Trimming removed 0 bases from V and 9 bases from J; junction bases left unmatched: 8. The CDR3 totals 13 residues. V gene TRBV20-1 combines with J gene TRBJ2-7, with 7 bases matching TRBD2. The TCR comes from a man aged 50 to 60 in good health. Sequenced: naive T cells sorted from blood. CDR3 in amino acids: CSARDQGGAWQYF. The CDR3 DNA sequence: TGCAGTGCTAGAGACCAGGGAGGGGCTTGGCAGTACTTC.